This is a list of T cell receptor beta chains from one sample in a study of patients and donors after allogeneic stem cell transplantation. Via MiXCR, TCRdb re-called the RT-PCR reads, giving one row per CDR3 protein. This sample has 160,000 or so distinct CDR3 sequences, with 24% found just once. Sequenced sample: blood, either unsorted or a sorted T cell fraction (not recorded which). Source of these receptors: a human donor who was either an allogeneic HSCT recipient or a stem cell or donor lymphocyte infusion donor (not recorded which). It is not recorded whose cells these are; they may come from a transplant donor. The CDR3 runs from the conserved cysteine through the conserved F or W. A D gene is named only where the DNA matches it firmly. Clone size appears in some rows only: once, few, many, or a class for an expanded clone.

J: TRBJ2-7; V: TRBV5-1; size: -; D: TRBD1; DNA: TGCGCCAGCAGCTTGAGGACAGGGACGGTCCACGAGCAGTACTTC; CDR3: CASSLRTGTVHEQYF
J: TRBJ1-1; V: TRBV7-2; size: -; D: -; DNA: TGTGCCAGCAGCACCCAGGGTAATACTGAAGCTTTCTTT; CDR3: CASSTQGNTEAFF
J: TRBJ1-5; V: TRBV6-1; size: -; D: -; DNA: TGTGCCAGCAGTGGAAAGGGATATCAGCCCCAGCATTTT; CDR3: CASSGKGYQPQHF
J: TRBJ1-1; V: TRBV4-1; size: few; D: TRBD1; DNA: TGCGCCAGCAGCCAAGGCCCTCCCGGGACAGCCCGAAAGTCCAACACTGAAGCTTTCTTT; CDR3: CASSQGPPGTARKSNTEAFF
J: TRBJ2-3; V: TRBV6-2/TRBV6-3; size: -; D: TRBD2; DNA: TGTGCCAGCAGTTACTTTGGGACTAGCGGGGGAGATACGCAGTATTTT; CDR3: CASSYFGTSGGDTQYF
J: TRBJ2-7; V: TRBV12-3/TRBV12-4; size: -; D: -; DNA: TGTGCCAGCAGTCCCCCCGCCGGGGGGCTCTACGAGCAGTACTTC; CDR3: CASSPPAGGLYEQYF
J: TRBJ1-1; V: TRBV5-1; size: -; D: -; DNA: TGCGCCAGCAGCTTGCTACAGTTAGGGAACACTGAAGCTTTCTTT; CDR3: CASSLLQLGNTEAFF
J: TRBJ2-7; V: TRBV9; size: few; D: TRBD1; DNA: TGTGCCAGCAGCCGAAGACAGGGGGATCGCGGCGAGCAGTACTTC; CDR3: CASSRRQGDRGEQYF
J: TRBJ2-7; V: TRBV5-1; size: -; D: TRBD1; DNA: TGCGCCAGCAGCTTGGCGACAGGGGGCTCCTACGAGCAGTACTTC; CDR3: CASSLATGGSYEQYF
J: TRBJ1-2; V: TRBV7-9; size: few; D: -; DNA: TGTGCCAGCAGCCCATCAGTGAATGGCTACACCTTC; CDR3: CASSPSVNGYTF